This T cell receptor (beta chain) was identified in a study of T cell changes during pregnancy in multiple sclerosis. V lost 5 bases to trimming and J lost 4 bases, with 14 bases between them. The CDR3 runs to 14 residues. From germline, CDR1 is SGHNT and CDR2 YENEEA. Repertoires were generated with immunoSEQ multiplex PCR, while TCRdb's copy carries only in-frame clones and drops some. The sample consists of over 55,000 clones, roughly 90% of them appearing once. Sequenced material: peripheral blood, taken after pregnancy. The V call is TRBV11-3, the J call TRBJ1-1; D possibly corresponds to TRBD1 (5 bases). The clonotype comes from a female donor in good health, enrolled as a control in a pregnancy study. CDR3 loop: CASSPFSGGTEAFF. The CDR3 DNA sequence: TGTGCCAGCAGCCCATTTTCGGGGGGCACTGAAGCTTTCTTT.